The entry below describes one T cell receptor beta chain. Germline CDR1 and CDR2: MGHRA and YSYEKL. With 8 bases removed from V and 4 bases from J, the gap between germline ends came to 12 bases. There are 13 residues in the CDR3. Amplification used 60 V beta primers and 13 J beta primers. Some clones are missing from TCRdb's copy, which holds only in-frame ones; the method was immunoSEQ multiplex PCR. The sample lists around 96,000 clones, roughly 83% occurring once. The record originates from a study of glioma-infiltrating T cells after dendritic cell vaccination. About the research overall: Patients received three intradermal dendritic cell vaccine injections at biweekly intervals.

This clonotype was sampled from a human donor with glioblastoma. The sample here was blood, taken before dendritic cell vaccination. V is TRBV4-1 and J is TRBJ1-3, with no clear D. The DNA for the CDR3 is TGCGCCAGCGCGCGGCTCCTAGGAAACACCATATATTTT. It is translated as CASARLLGNTIYF.